The TCR beta chain described here comes from a study of Graves' ophthalmopathy and Graves' hyperthyroidism. Whole-study context: Peripheral blood was obtained at first diagnosis, ahead of any treatment. Study-wide points: Also, most clonotypes expanded in the thyroid above 0.001 frequency appeared in blood.

Transcripts of RNA were the source for amplifying TCR beta CDR3 regions. The first round was an RT-PCR with HTBI primers, and the second round was a multiplex PCR. From the multiplex PCR reads, TCRdb called clonotypes with MiXCR, one entry per CDR3 protein. This repertoire shows just over 400,000 distinct CDR3 sequences, over 20% found once; its top ten account for 2.5% to 3.5%. This clonotype was counted at least ten times. What it binds is unknown. It was on clinical symptoms, serum thyroxine, TRAb, thyroid ultrasound and orbital computed tomography that diagnosis relied. The germline V gene encodes CDR1 KGHDR and CDR2 SFDVKD. J lost 6 bases, V lost 5 bases, and 2 bases had no gene match. This CDR3 is built from 13 residues.

J is TRBJ2-2 and V is TRBV24-1, with 7 bases fitting TRBD1. The sequence was obtained from a woman younger than 35 with stable Graves' hyperthyroidism. Sequencing was performed on peripheral blood. This chain's CDR3 is CATSGQGPGELFF. CDR3 coding DNA: TGTGCCACCAGTGGACAGGGTCCCGGGGAGCTGTTTTTT.